This T cell receptor beta chain was profiled in a study of cytomegalovirus exposure and HLA in healthy donors. The CDR3 covers 15 residues. With V trimmed by 5 bases and J by 7 bases, 6 bases remained unmatched. Germline CDR1 reads SGHTA; CDR2 reads FQGNSA. 13 Jbeta primers and 60 Vbeta primers were used for the PCR. Profiling relied on immunoSEQ multiplex PCR, and the TCRdb table lists in-frame clones only, not all of them. The sample lists roughly 100,000 clones, around 85% occurring once. J is TRBJ1-6 and V is TRBV7-2; 9 nucleotides align to TRBD1. The sequence was obtained from a man aged 55 to 70 in good health and CMV-seronegative. The sample was PBMCs. As DNA, the CDR3 is TGTGCCAGCAGCCCGGTCGGGACAGGGAATTCACCCCTCCACTTT. This codes for CASSPVGTGNSPLHF. The complete variable domain, with remaining parts taken from reference TRBV7-2 and TRBJ1-6, reads GAGVSQSPSNKVTEKGKDVELRCDPISGHTALYWYRQSLGQGLEFLIYFQGNSAPDKSGLPSDRFSAERTGGSVSTLTIQRTQQEDSAVYLCASSPVGTGNSPLHFGNGTRLTVT.